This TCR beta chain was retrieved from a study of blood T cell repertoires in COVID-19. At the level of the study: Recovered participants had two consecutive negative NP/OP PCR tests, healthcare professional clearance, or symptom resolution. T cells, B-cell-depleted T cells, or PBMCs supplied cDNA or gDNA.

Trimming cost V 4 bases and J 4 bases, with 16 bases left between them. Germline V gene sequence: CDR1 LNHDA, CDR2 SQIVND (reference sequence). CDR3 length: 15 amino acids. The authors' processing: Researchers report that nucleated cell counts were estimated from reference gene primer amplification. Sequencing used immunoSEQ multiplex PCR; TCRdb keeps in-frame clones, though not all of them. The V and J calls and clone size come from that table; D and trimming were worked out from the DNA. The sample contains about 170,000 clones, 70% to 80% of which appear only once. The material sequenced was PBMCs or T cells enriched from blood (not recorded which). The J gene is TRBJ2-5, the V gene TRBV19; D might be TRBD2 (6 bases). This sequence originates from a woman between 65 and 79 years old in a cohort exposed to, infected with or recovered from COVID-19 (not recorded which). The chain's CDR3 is CASSTGATSVETQYF. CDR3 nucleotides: TGTGCCAGTAGTACGGGAGCCACAAGTGTAGAGACCCAGTACTTC. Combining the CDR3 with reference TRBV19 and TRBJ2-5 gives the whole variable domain DGGITQSPKYLFRKEGQNVTLSCEQNLNHDAMYWYRQDPGQGLRLIYYSQIVNDFQKGDIAEGYSVSREKKESFPLTVTSAQKNPTAFYLCASSTGATSVETQYFGPGTRLLVL.